This T cell receptor (beta chain) stems from a study of blood T cell repertoires in COVID-19 (TCRdb year 2020). For the study in its entirety: Collaborator samples came from the United States, Italy and Spain and covered acute and convalescent phases of COVID-19. Where available, HLA class I and class II types were obtained from metadata supplied by the sample provider rather than from assay-based typing. The material from the prospective study consisted of cDNA or gDNA derived from T cells, B-cell-depleted T cells, or PBMCs. Samples were obtained from the ongoing ImmuneRACE study (first 160 participants) and from over 1,000 subjects provided by 6 global collaborators. Sample metadata almost always included a de-identified subject ID, COVID-19 status, age in years and sex. The repertoires were released in a freely available public database meant as a resource for research on the immune response to SARS-CoV-2. The dataset comprised deeply sampled blood TCRbeta repertoires from subjects exposed to, actively infected with, or recovered from COVID-19.

Whole blood was collected in K2EDTA tubes by collaborating institutions according to the institutions' own protocols. For TCRbeta analysis, collaborator samples were shipped as frozen whole blood, as isolated PBMCs, or as DNA extracted from either sample type. Concerning this clone itself: What antigen it recognizes has not been identified. Per-base qualities were not stored, and no clone one base away is much larger.

TCRbeta CDR3 regions were amplified from genomic DNA using the immunoSEQ Assay, a bias-controlled multiplex PCR. Regarding the original processing steps: The number of nucleated cells in each sample was estimated from the amplification of reference gene primers within the assay. Sequence reads were collapsed and filtered to measure the absolute abundance of every unique TCRbeta CDR3 rearrangement. For each sample, productive Simpson clonality was calculated as the square root of Simpson's diversity index across productive rearrangements. TCRdb obtained this table from immuneACCESS and retained in-frame rearrangements with V and J assigned. These tables miss some clones; where compared with another copy, unresolved V genes account for less than half of the shortfall, and the remainder is unexplained. V, J and clone size derive from that table, while D and trimming were established from the DNA sequence. The sample includes around 55,000 clones, with 90% observed a single time. More than 1.2% of the sample belongs to the ten largest clones.

Results the study describes overall, beyond this receptor: How much clinical and demographic metadata was included differed by source and by participant, and the metadata was provided uncurated.

The clonotype originates from a man in his sixties with acute or convalescent COVID-19. The sample was peripheral blood.

The base sequence is TGTGCCAGCAGCGCAGCGACCTATCCTAGCTACAATGAGCAGTTCTTC. This is translated as CASSAATYPSYNEQFF. The sequence is built from TRBV9 and TRBJ2-1, with the D gene too uncertain to name. The junction carries 16 bases between V and J, which are trimmed by 3 bases and 3 bases respectively. The germline V gene specifies SGDLS as CDR1 and YYNGEE as CDR2. The CDR3 has 16 amino acids, counting the end cysteine and phenylalanine. Only the CDR3 DNA is retained, 48 bases long and in frame from the first base.